The sequence of this T cell receptor beta chain was determined in a study of CD8 T cells in ankylosing spondylitis. A few counts support this clonotype. Antigen unknown. General study findings and limits: Reportedly, matched ankylosing spondylitis synovial fluid was significantly enriched for disease-linked clones.

The authors made TCR beta libraries by quantitative 5'-RACE with molecular barcodes. TCRdb re-analysed the 5' RACE reads in MiXCR, keeping a single row per CDR3 protein. The sample has around 150,000 distinct CDR3 sequences; around 18% are singletons. Unmatched junction bases numbered 3, after V lost 4 bases and J lost 4 bases. The CDR3 has 12 residues. CDR1 is DFQATT and CDR2 is SNEGSKA in the germline V gene (reference sequence). The V and J genes are TRBV20-1 and TRBJ2-5; the match to TRBD1 covers 7 bases. The sequence derives from a male donor with ankylosing spondylitis or in good health (not recorded which). Sequencing was performed on blood, either unsorted or a sorted T cell fraction (not recorded which). The CDR3 DNA follows: TGCAGTGCTACGGGACAGCCAGAGACCCAGTACTTC. Its translation is CSATGQPETQYF.